The 9 T cell receptor beta chains below all came from one sample that was sequenced in a study of T cell responses to AZD1222 COVID-19 vaccine. The repertoire was sequenced with immunoSEQ multiplex PCR; TCRdb's copy has only in-frame clones and lacks some. Here the sample spans fewer than 110,000 clones, roughly 88% being singletons. Sequences were derived from peripheral blood, sampled on day 0 of AZD1222 vaccination. These receptors all stem from an adult in good health.

The J gene is TRBJ1-4, the V gene TRBV29-1; D remains unclear. Trimming removed 4 bases at V and 5 bases at J, with 8 bases between. Germline lookup yields CDR1 SQVTM and CDR2 ANQGSEA. The CDR3 length is 12 residues. CDR3 in amino acids: CSVGTVNEKLFF. The CDR3 bases are TGCAGCGTTGGAACGGTGAATGAAAAACTGTTTTTT.

The rearrangement uses TRBV10-3 and TRBJ1-3; D call uncertain. The CDR3 extends over 14 amino acids. The ends were cut back, 10 bases at V and 4 bases at J, with 17 bases in the middle. Germline loops: CDR1 ENHRY, CDR2 SYGVKD. CDR3 bases: TGTGCCACCGCCGATGACCTCGTCGGAAACACCATATATTTT. Encoded protein: CATADDLVGNTIYF.

This clone appeared once. The chain joins TRBV6-5 to TRBJ1-1; D gene uncertain. Trimming took off 4 bases at V and 3 bases at J, with 9 bases between the two ends. The CDR3 has 13 amino acids. The germline CDR1 and CDR2 sequences are MNHEY and SVGAGI. CDR3 in amino acids: CASSSSVDTEAFF. The CDR3 nucleotides read TGTGCCAGCAGTTCGTCGGTGGACACTGAAGCTTTCTTT.

V and J are TRBV24-1 and TRBJ1-5; TRBD1 matches 9 bases. The CDR3 is made up of 14 amino acids. Germline CDR1 reads KGHDR; CDR2 reads SFDVKD. The ends lost 7 bases at V and 4 bases at J; junction bases unmatched: 4. The CDR3: CATRGQGSNQPQHF. The CDR3 DNA sequence: TGTGCCACCAGGGGACAGGGATCTAATCAGCCCCAGCATTTT.

Points on this clone: The junction shows a germline mismatch at one end, possibly a read error. V is TRBV6-2 or TRBV6-3 and J is TRBJ2-7; 8 bases fit TRBD2. There are 14 residues in the CDR3. The germline CDR1 and CDR2 sequences are MNHEY and SVGEGT. The DNA for the CDR3 is TGTGCCAGCAGGCCTCACCAACTAGCGGCCGAGGAGTACTTC. This codes for CASRPHQLAAEEYF.

The V and J genes are TRBV19 and TRBJ1-1; 9 bases agree with TRBD1. The CDR3 totals 17 residues. V dropped 0 bases and J dropped 0; count of bases not matched to a gene: 5. The germline CDR1 and CDR2 sequences are LNHDA and SQIVND (reference sequence). CDR3 amino acids: CASSIEQGAFVNTEAFF. The CDR3 DNA is TGTGCCAGTAGTATAGAACAGGGGGCCTTTGTGAACACTGAAGCTTTCTTT. Based on the CDR3 plus reference TRBV19 and TRBJ1-1, the full variable domain is DGGITQSPKYLFRKEGQNVTLSCEQNLNHDAMYWYRQDPGQGLRLIYYSQIVNDFQKGDIAEGYSVSREKKESFPLTVTSAQKNPTAFYLCASSIEQGAFVNTEAFFGQGTRLTVV.

This clone was observed a single time. The rearrangement joins TRBV9 to TRBJ2-3; no reliable D call. The V gene lost 4 bases and the J gene lost 6 bases, with 12 bases spanning the gap. Germline CDR1 is SGDLS and CDR2 is YYNGEE. The CDR3 is 13 amino acids. CDR3 sequence: CASSPRSGDTQYF. The CDR3, as DNA: TGTGCCAGCAGCCCCCGCTCCGGGGATACGCAGTATTTT.

The chain carries TRBV3-1 (or the pseudogene TRBV3-2) and TRBJ1-5, with D possibly being TRBD1 (5 bases). The length of the CDR3 is 15 residues. V lost 1 base to trimming and J lost 1 base, with 8 bases between them. Germline V gives CDR1 LGHDT, CDR2 YNNKEL (reference sequence). The CDR3 DNA is TGTGCCAGCAGCCAAGGGCGGGGGAGCAATCAGCCCCAGCATTTT. It is translated as CASSQGRGSNQPQHF.

This sequence joins TRBV6-5 and TRBJ2-2, with TRBD1 as a possible D gene (5 bases). Trimming pared 5 bases from V and 1 base from J, leaving 11 bases between. Germline lookup yields CDR1 MNHEY and CDR2 SVGAGI. The CDR3 runs to 15 residues. CDR3 loop: CASSLRQLNTGELFF. In DNA form, the CDR3 reads TGTGCCAGCAGTCTACGACAGCTGAACACCGGGGAGCTGTTTTTT.